Here is one T cell receptor (beta chain) with its context. In the original analysis: Using reference gene primer amplification, nucleated cell counts were estimated. Data came from immunoSEQ multiplex PCR; TCRdb stores just in-frame clones and leaves some out. Clone size and the V and J calls come from that table; the DNA yielded D and trimming. The sample has 70,000 to 80,000 clones, 82% seen once. Germline V gene sequence: CDR1 LGHNT, CDR2 FRNRAP. The CDR3 length is 15 residues. The trim removed 4 bases at V and 2 bases at J, leaving 6 bases unmatched. These data are taken from a study of blood T cell repertoires in COVID-19. On the study more broadly: The origin of the acute and convalescent COVID-19 samples was the United States, Italy and Spain. Sources were T cells, B-cell-depleted T cells, or PBMCs; the material itself was cDNA or gDNA.

The clonotype comes from a woman older than 75 with acute or convalescent COVID-19. The rearrangement links TRBV12-5 to TRBJ1-2; the match to TRBD1 covers 8 bases. What was sequenced was peripheral blood. The CDR3 coding sequence is TGTGCTAGTGGTTCCTGGGACAGGCCCAACTATGGCTACACCTTC. Its translation is CASGSWDRPNYGYTF.